This T cell receptor beta chain emerged from a study of coeliac disease. Findings of the study overall: In active celiac disease, intraepithelial and lamina propria TRB and TRG repertoires were less clonal than controls. Largely private TRB repertoires meant most sequences were sample-unique.

A note on this clone: No antigen is known for it.

Using immunoSEQ multiplex PCR, the repertoire was profiled, and TCRdb retains in-frame clones only, with some absent. The sample includes some 4,700 clones, 62% seen only once; the top ten take 11%. Germline values: CDR1 SGHKS, CDR2 YYEKEE (reference sequence). CDR3 length equals 16 residues. V gave up 4 bases and J gave up 2 bases; unmatched junction bases: 7. The chain combines TRBV5-5 with TRBJ2-1; 9 nucleotides align to TRBD1. Sequenced sample: lamina propria lymphocytes from the gut. This TCR was sampled from a woman aged 70-85 years with celiac disease. CDR3: CASSEFDRGTYNEQFF. The CDR3, as DNA: TGTGCCAGCAGCGAATTTGACAGGGGGACCTACAATGAGCAGTTCTTC.